What follows are 20 T cell receptor beta chains derived from one specimen sequenced in a study of blood T cell repertoires in COVID-19. Produced via immunoSEQ multiplex PCR; TCRdb's table is partial and in-frame only. The sample has 100,000 to 120,000 clones, around 86% seen once. Sequences were obtained from peripheral blood. All receptors come from a woman in her seventies with acute or convalescent COVID-19.

The chain employs TRBV5-7 and TRBJ1-5; D might be TRBD1 (6 bases). TRBV5-7 is an ORF, and what it does is uncertain. CDR3 length: 15 residues. V lost 4 bases and J lost 0, with 11 bases in between. CDR3 region: CASSPEDSSNQPQHF. CDR3 sequence (DNA): TGTGCCAGCAGCCCTGAGGACAGTAGCAATCAGCCCCAGCATTTT.

The chain joins TRBV29-1 to TRBJ1-2; D uncertain. This CDR3 is built from 11 residues. Germline V gene data show CDR1 as SQVTM and CDR2 as ANQGSEA. V lost 5 bases and J lost 5, with 9 bases in between. In DNA form, the CDR3 reads TGCAGCGTTCTCAGTTATTATGGCTACACCTTC. Amino acid sequence: CSVLSYYGYTF.

This rearrangement joins TRBV3-1 (or the pseudogene TRBV3-2) to TRBJ1-3; TRBD1 aligns across 10 bases. V lost 1 base, J lost 5 bases, and 2 bases stayed unmatched. The germline gives CDR1 LGHDT, CDR2 YNNKEL (reference sequence). This CDR3 is built from 15 residues. CDR3 sequence: CASSQGDRGRNTIYF. The CDR3 coding sequence is TGTGCCAGCAGCCAAGGGGACAGGGGTCGAAACACCATATATTTT.

V gene TRBV6-1 combines with J gene TRBJ1-1; D is unresolved. There are 15 residues in the CDR3. The germline V gene encodes CDR1 MNHNS and CDR2 SASEGT. V was shortened by 3 bases and J by 1 base, with 12 bases between the two germline ends. The CDR3 bases are TGTGCCAGCAGTGACGTGGGGAGGGCGAACACTGAAGCTTTCTTT. Amino acid sequence: CASSDVGRANTEAFF.

V gene TRBV13 combines with J gene TRBJ2-3; 9 bases are shared with TRBD2. CDR3 length: 18 residues. CDR1 is PRHDT, CDR2 FYEKMQ, per germline (reference sequence). V was clipped by 1 base and J by 5 bases; unmatched bases: 13. The CDR3 bases are TGTGCCAGCAGCTTAGTACGACTAGCGGCCCGGGGAGGAGATACGCAGTATTTT. This codes for CASSLVRLAARGGDTQYF.

This chain connects TRBV7-2 to TRBJ2-5; D gene unclear. The V gene's germline CDR1 is SGHTA and CDR2 FQGNSA. Between the trimmed V and J ends, which lost 2 bases and 2 bases, there was a span of 12 bases. The CDR3 loop spans 15 amino acids. As DNA, the CDR3 is TGTGCCAGCAGCTTACAGTCAGCGCCTCAAGAGACCCAGTACTTC. Translating gives CASSLQSAPQETQYF.

The rearrangement uses TRBV7-2 and TRBJ1-4, with D unclear. CDR3 length equals 15 residues. Germline CDR1 is SGHTA and CDR2 is FQGNSA. Trimming left V 5 bases short and J 5 bases short, with 15 bases between. CDR3 region: CASSPGRNWNEKLFF. CDR3 nucleotide sequence: TGTGCCAGCAGCCCAGGCAGAAACTGGAATGAAAAACTGTTTTTT.

This chain joins TRBV11-1 and TRBJ1-1, with 9 bases lining up with TRBD1. The CDR3 extends over 15 amino acids. V gave up 6 bases and J gave up 1 base; unmatched junction bases: 6. Germline V CDR1 and CDR2: SGHAT, FQDESV (reference sequence). The CDR3 here is CASSPTQGANTEAFF. As DNA, the CDR3 is TGTGCCAGCAGTCCGACACAGGGGGCGAACACTGAAGCTTTCTTT.

The CDR3 region is CASSSGVGQAQYF. CDR3 DNA: TGCGCCAGCAGCTCGGGGGTTGGTCAGGCCCAGTACTTC. The V gene is TRBV5-1, the J gene TRBJ2-5; tentative D call: TRBD2 (6 bases). Trimming removed 3 bases at V and 9 bases at J, with 15 bases between. Germline loops: CDR1 SGHRS, CDR2 YFSETQ. The CDR3 is 13 residues long.

The rearrangement joins TRBV28 to TRBJ1-5, with D possibly matching TRBD1 (6 bases). The germline V gene has CDR1 MDHEN and CDR2 SYDVKM. CDR3 size: 15 residues. The V end lost 6 bases, the J end lost 0 bases, and 12 bases lay between the germline ends. CDR3 DNA: TGTGCCAGCAGGGGGGGGGCCCTTAGCAATCAGCCCCAGCATTTT. This translates into CASRGGALSNQPQHF.

As DNA, the CDR3 is TGTGCCAGCAGACCTAGCGGACGCTCCTACAATGAGCAGTTCTTC. Translation gives CASRPSGRSYNEQFF. V and J are TRBV7-9 and TRBJ2-1; TRBD2 agrees at 7 bases. J was trimmed by 0 bases and V by 6 bases; bases with no gene match: 5. The germline gives CDR1 SEHNR, CDR2 FQNEAQ (reference sequence). The CDR3 has 15 amino acids.

The rearrangement joins TRBV18 to TRBJ1-6, with TRBD1 matching over 9 bases. The CDR3 sequence is 15 residues long. Unmatched junction bases numbered 4, after V lost 3 bases and J lost 7 bases. The germline gives CDR1 KGHSH, CDR2 LQKENI. The CDR3 is CASSPGQGLNSPLHF. DNA of the CDR3: TGTGCCAGCTCACCCGGACAGGGGCTAAATTCACCCCTCCACTTT.

In the case of this clone: At one end the junction does not follow the germline gene, possibly because of a read error. The chain carries TRBV24-1 and TRBJ2-1; possible D gene TRBD2, 7 bases. The CDR3 is 16 residues long. CDR1 and CDR2 (germline): KGHDR, SFDVKD. The CDR3 here is CATSDIRAGAYNEQFF. In DNA, the CDR3 is TGTGCCACCAGTGATATAAGGGCGGGGGCCTATAATGAGCAGTTCTTC.

The chain employs TRBV4-1 and TRBJ1-2, with 10 positions matching TRBD1. With 4 bases clipped from V and 8 bases from J, the junction kept 7 bases outside the gene matches. The CDR3 length is 14 residues. Germline V CDR1 and CDR2: MGHRA, YSYEKL. CDR3 nucleotides: TGCGCCAGCAGCCGGGACAGGGGCCTGTTGGGCTACACCTTC. Translated: CASSRDRGLLGYTF.

This clone was recorded only once. This rearrangement joins TRBV5-1 to TRBJ1-1, with D maybe TRBD1 (5 bases). The V end was cut by 5 bases, the J end by 7 bases, with 15 bases between. The CDR3 consists of 13 residues. CDR1 is SGHRS, CDR2 YFSETQ, per germline. The DNA of the CDR3 is TGCGCCAGCAGTCGTGAGACAGCGATTGAAGCTTTCTTT. Translated: CASSRETAIEAFF.

This chain joins TRBV3-1 (or the pseudogene TRBV3-2) and TRBJ1-5, with D possibly matching TRBD1 (5 bases). The CDR3 extends over 19 amino acids. Deletions cut 0 bases from V and 1 base from J, with 19 bases between. The germline gives CDR1 LGHDT, CDR2 YNNKEL (reference sequence). DNA of the CDR3: TGTGCCAGCAGCCAAGAGTTTAGTTGGGCAGGGCAGAGCAATCAGCCCCAGCATTTT. This translates into CASSQEFSWAGQSNQPQHF.

The chain employs TRBV19 and TRBJ1-5; 7 nucleotides agree with TRBD1. CDR1 is LNHDA and CDR2 is SQIVND in the germline V gene (reference sequence). The CDR3 length is 15 residues. With V trimmed by 7 bases and J by 3 bases, 9 bases remained unmatched. The CDR3 coding sequence is TGTGCCAGTACTCCGCGGGGACAGACCAATCAGCCCCAGCATTTT. It is translated as CASTPRGQTNQPQHF.

The chain combines TRBV4-1 with TRBJ2-1; TRBD2 aligns across 13 bases. The J segment lost 6 bases and the V segment lost 8 bases, leaving 4 bases of the junction unmatched. Germline V gene sequence: CDR1 MGHRA, CDR2 YSYEKL. The CDR3 is made up of 14 amino acids. Here the CDR3 DNA reads TGCGCCAGCCGCACTAGCGGGGGGGCCAATGAGCAGTTCTTC. Protein sequence: CASRTSGGANEQFF.

The chain recombines TRBV7-2 with TRBJ1-6; no clear D. The CDR3 extends over 14 amino acids. Germline V lookup: CDR1 SGHTA, CDR2 FQGNSA. V was clipped by 5 bases and J by 10 bases, with 15 bases between them. DNA of the CDR3: TGTGCCAGCAGCCCCAGCACGCGAGGATCACCCCTCCACTTT. It codes for CASSPSTRGSPLHF.

The chain recombines TRBV19 with TRBJ1-6; D call uncertain. The CDR3 is made up of 13 amino acids. Looked up from germline, CDR1 is LNHDA and CDR2 is SQIVND (reference sequence). Trimming took 0 bases from V and 11 from J, leaving 8 bases between them. The CDR3 bases are TGTGCCAGTAGTATAGAAACGTTAGCACCCCTCCACTTT. Its translation: CASSIETLAPLHF.